Each of the 31 T cell receptor beta chains below was sequenced from the same sample in a study of T-cell memory formation after mild COVID-19. TCRdb itself ran the 5' RACE reads through MiXCR, one entry per CDR3 protein. The data hold just over 200,000 distinct CDR3 sequences, with 9.5% to 10% observed a single time. The sample taken for sequencing was PBMCs or a T cell subset sorted from them (not recorded which). Receptors originate from a man between 18 and 29 years old who had mild COVID-19 (a few samples of this study predate the infection). Cell type and time point are not known.

This clonotype was counted many times. The J gene is TRBJ1-5, the V gene TRBV7-2, with unresolved D. Germline CDR1 reads SGHTA; CDR2 reads FQGNSA. There are 14 residues in the CDR3. V dropped 1 base and J dropped 3 bases, with 7 bases sitting between them. CDR3 loop: CASSLDGTNQPQHF. CDR3 nucleotides: TGTGCCAGCAGCTTAGACGGAACCAATCAGCCCCAGCATTTT.

This clonotype was seen at least ten times. This sequence joins TRBV7-2 and TRBJ2-1; tentatively, D is TRBD1 (6 bases). The length of the CDR3 is 16 residues. Trimming stripped 1 base from V and 3 bases from J, with 13 bases between. CDR1 and CDR2 (germline): SGHTA, FQGNSA. This CDR3 reads CASSLDRANLYNEQFF. The DNA for the CDR3 is TGTGCCAGCAGCTTAGACAGGGCAAACCTCTACAATGAGCAGTTCTTC. Combining the CDR3 with reference TRBV7-2 and TRBJ2-1 gives the whole variable domain GAGVSQSPSNKVTEKGKDVELRCDPISGHTALYWYRQSLGQGLEFLIYFQGNSAPDKSGLPSDRFSAERTGGSVSTLTIQRTQQEDSAVYLCASSLDRANLYNEQFFGPGTRLTVL.

V usage is TRBV24-1 and J usage is TRBJ2-1, with D hard to call. The V and J ends lost 3 bases and 9 bases respectively, with 5 bases between them. CDR3 length: 11 amino acids. Germline V gene data show CDR1 as KGHDR and CDR2 as SFDVKD. The CDR3 DNA follows: TGTGCCACCAGTGATCGGGTTGAGCAGTTCTTC. Protein: CATSDRVEQFF.

This clonotype was counted a few times. J is TRBJ1-5 and V is TRBV7-9, with 9 bases fitting TRBD1. The CDR3 loop spans 15 amino acids. Unmatched junction bases numbered 5, after V lost 2 bases and J lost 6 bases. CDR1 SEHNR and CDR2 FQNEAQ come from the germline V gene (reference sequence). The CDR3 DNA reads TGTGCCAGCAGCTTATCAGGACAGGGGTTTCAGCCCCAGCATTTT. It translates to CASSLSGQGFQPQHF.

The rearrangement uses TRBV5-4 and TRBJ2-5; 7 nucleotides match TRBD2. V gave up 3 bases and J gave up 5 bases; unmatched junction bases: 4. This CDR3 comprises 13 residues. From germline, CDR1 is SGHNT and CDR2 YYREEE (reference sequence). The CDR3 sequence is CASSSSGSETQYF. CDR3 bases: TGTGCCAGCAGCTCTAGCGGATCGGAGACCCAGTACTTC.

The chain joins TRBV19 to TRBJ2-1; 13 positions match TRBD2. J gave up 8 bases and V 3 bases, and 4 bases lay outside the gene matches. Germline V gene sequence: CDR1 LNHDA, CDR2 SQIVND (reference sequence). The CDR3 has 15 amino acids. The CDR3 DNA sequence: TGTGCCAGTAGTATCGGGACTAGCGGGGCCGATGAGCAGTTCTTC. Its translation: CASSIGTSGADEQFF.

The gene calls are TRBV7-2 and TRBJ2-1, with D possibly matching TRBD2 (5 bases). The CDR3 has 13 residues. With 1 base removed from V and 9 bases from J, the gap between germline ends came to 10 bases. Germline V gene lookup returns CDR1 SGHTA and CDR2 FQGNSA. Written as DNA, the CDR3 is TGTGCCAGCAGCTTAGAGAGGGCGGCTGAGCAGTTCTTC. This translates into CASSLERAAEQFF.

This clonotype appeared a few times. The chain carries TRBV20-1 and TRBJ2-1; 9 positions match TRBD2. V lost 2 bases and J lost 9; bases outside the gene matches: 8. This CDR3 is built from 14 residues. CDR1 DFQATT and CDR2 SNEGSKA come from the germline V gene (reference sequence). The CDR3 region is CSARMAGGPGEQFF. The CDR3 bases are TGCAGTGCTAGAATGGCGGGGGGGCCGGGTGAGCAGTTCTTC.

This clonotype was detected ten times or more. V and J are TRBV6-2 or TRBV6-3 and TRBJ1-2; no firm D call. The CDR3 spans 13 residues. V was clipped by 4 bases and J by 2 bases, with 8 bases between them. CDR1 MNHEY and CDR2 SVGEGT come from the germline V gene. The CDR3 DNA reads as TGTGCCAGCAGTTCGACGGGAAACTATGGCTACACCTTC. It encodes CASSSTGNYGYTF.

This clonotype was found a few times. The gene calls are TRBV4-3 and TRBJ1-1; no clear D gene. Germline values: CDR1 LGHNA, CDR2 YSLEER. The V and J ends lost 0 bases and 7 bases respectively, with 9 bases between them. The CDR3 sequence is 13 residues long. The CDR3 protein is CASSQDSWDEAFF. The CDR3, as DNA: TGCGCCAGCAGCCAAGATAGCTGGGATGAAGCTTTCTTT.

This clonotype showed up just a few times. This chain uses TRBV28 with TRBJ2-7; TRBD1 agrees at 12 bases. The trim removed 4 bases at V and 7 bases at J, leaving 8 bases unmatched. The CDR3 loop spans 15 amino acids. Germline loops: CDR1 MDHEN, CDR2 SYDVKM. CDR3 in amino acids: CASSSTGTGGGEQYV. CDR3 DNA: TGTGCCAGCAGTTCCACCGGGACAGGGGGCGGTGAGCAGTACGTC.

This clonotype was seen a few times. One end of the junction varies from germline; a read error may be responsible. The chain joins TRBV4-3 to TRBJ1-1; tentatively, D is TRBD1 (6 bases). CDR1 is LGHNA, CDR2 YSLEER, per germline. The CDR3 sequence is 19 residues long. CDR3 loop: CASSQGWARGLGRDTEAFF. The DNA for the CDR3 is TGCGCCAGCAGTCAAGGGTGGGCCAGGGGATTGGGAAGGGACACTGAAGCTTTCTTT.

The chain is built from TRBV19 and TRBJ2-2; no firm D call. V lost 4 bases to trimming and J lost 3 bases, with 12 bases between them. This CDR3 comprises 15 residues. Germline V gene lookup returns CDR1 LNHDA and CDR2 SQIVND (reference sequence). The CDR3 sequence: CASSTDTSYTGELFF. DNA for the CDR3: TGTGCCAGTAGTACCGACACATCATACACCGGGGAGCTGTTTTTT.

This clonotype was recorded a few times. This chain connects TRBV25-1 to TRBJ2-5; D is perhaps TRBD1 (5 bases). The CDR3 contains 11 residues. V gave up 5 bases and J gave up 9 bases, with 10 bases separating them. From germline, CDR1 is MGHDK and CDR2 SYGVNS. CDR3 DNA sequence: TGTGCCAGCAGTACCAGGGCGGCCCAGTACTTC. It specifies CASSTRAAQYF.

The CDR3 bases are TGTGCCAGCTCACCAAGAGTGCAGGGGTTCCGGTTGGGGAACGATTCGTATGAAAAACTGTTTTTT. It specifies CASSPRVQGFRLGNDSYEKLFF. The V and J genes are TRBV18 and TRBJ1-4; tentatively, D is TRBD1 (6 bases). The CDR3 has 22 amino acids. The germline gives CDR1 KGHSH, CDR2 LQKENI. Deletions cut 2 bases from V and 6 bases from J, with 34 bases between.

This clonotype was picked up a small number of times. The gene calls are TRBV19 and TRBJ2-2; 10 positions agree with TRBD2. This CDR3 comprises 15 residues. With 6 bases clipped from V and 3 bases from J, the junction kept 4 bases outside the gene matches. Germline loops: CDR1 LNHDA, CDR2 SQIVND (reference sequence). CDR3 residues: CASSPTSGYTGELFF. CDR3 DNA: TGTGCCAGTAGCCCGACTAGCGGGTACACCGGGGAGCTGTTTTTT.

This clonotype was detected many times. The chain uses TRBV7-6 and TRBJ2-3; TRBD1 agrees at 9 bases. Trimming at V came to 1 base and at J to 5 bases, leaving 13 bases not matched to a gene. The length of the CDR3 is 18 residues. In germline, CDR1 is SGHVS, CDR2 FNYEAQ. The DNA of the CDR3 is TGTGCCAGCAGCTTAGGAGGTTGGGGGACAGGGAGTGGAGATACGCAGTATTTT. The encoded protein is CASSLGGWGTGSGDTQYF. Drawing the rest from reference TRBV7-6 and TRBJ2-3, the complete variable domain is GAGVSQSPRYKVTKRGQDVALRCDPISGHVSLYWYRQALGQGPEFLTYFNYEAQQDKSGLPNDRFSAERPEGSISTLTIQRTEQRDSAMYRCASSLGGWGTGSGDTQYFGPGTRLTVL.

This clonotype has at least ten counts. The CDR3 bases are TGCGCCAGCAGCTTGGCTAACGGGGGGAACAATGAGCAGTTCTTC. This codes for CASSLANGGNNEQFF. V is TRBV5-1 and J is TRBJ2-1, with 7 bases fitting TRBD2. There are 15 residues in the CDR3. CDR1 is SGHRS, CDR2 YFSETQ, per germline. The V segment lost 0 bases and the J segment 5 bases; nucleotides outside the gene matches: 5.

The chain couples TRBV4-1 to TRBJ1-1; D possibly corresponds to TRBD1 (5 bases). The CDR3 covers 14 residues. Germline values: CDR1 MGHRA, CDR2 YSYEKL. Between the trimmed V and J ends, which lost 7 bases and 3 bases, there was a span of 15 bases. The chain's CDR3 is CASTPWGSYTEAFF. CDR3 sequence (DNA): TGCGCCAGCACCCCCTGGGGGAGCTACACTGAAGCTTTCTTT.

The rearrangement uses TRBV29-1 and TRBJ2-5; TRBD2 agrees at 13 bases. Per germline, CDR1 SQVTM and CDR2 ANQGSEA. The CDR3 has 15 residues. V gave up 5 bases and J gave up 0 bases; unmatched junction bases: 3. The DNA of the CDR3 is TGCAGCGTTACCGGACTAGCGGGGGACCAAGAGACCCAGTACTTC. This encodes CSVTGLAGDQETQYF.

This clonotype has a handful of counts. The chain carries TRBV12-3 or TRBV12-4 and TRBJ1-6; TRBD1 is a possible D gene (6 bases). The ends were cut back, 7 bases at V and 10 bases at J, with 17 bases in the middle. The CDR3 length is 14 residues. The DNA for the CDR3 is TGTGCCAGCACCTCCCTGGGGGGGCAATCACCCCTCCACTTT. It specifies CASTSLGGQSPLHF.

This clonotype came up a few times. The V call is TRBV10-3, the J call TRBJ2-5; 10 bases are shared with TRBD1. This CDR3 region has 15 residues. V trimming: 3 bases; J trimming: 5 bases; junction bases outside the gene matches: 6. The germline V gene encodes CDR1 ENHRY and CDR2 SYGVKD. The chain's CDR3 is CAISEDRGLGETQYF. For the CDR3, the DNA is TGTGCCATCAGTGAAGACAGGGGGCTGGGGGAGACCCAGTACTTC.

This rearrangement joins TRBV4-3 to TRBJ2-2, with 8 bases fitting TRBD2. The germline CDR1 and CDR2 sequences are LGHNA and YSLEER. With 2 bases clipped from V and 1 base from J, the junction kept 6 bases outside the gene matches. This CDR3 region has 17 residues. The CDR3 here is CASSQSGLAGNTGELFF. Here the CDR3 DNA reads TGCGCCAGCAGCCAAAGCGGCCTAGCGGGGAACACCGGGGAGCTGTTTTTT.

The chain has TRBV18 and TRBJ1-2; possibly TRBD1 for D (6 bases). Per germline, CDR1 KGHSH and CDR2 LQKENI. Trimming stripped 1 base from V and 6 bases from J, with 9 bases between. This CDR3 spans 13 amino acids. CDR3 residues: CASSPQGDNGYTF. As DNA, the CDR3 is TGTGCCAGCTCACCACAGGGGGATAATGGCTACACCTTC.

This clonotype has just a few counts. The V gene is TRBV7-9, the J gene TRBJ2-3; 8 bases match TRBD2. The CDR3 runs 15 residues. After removal of 11 bases from V and 0 bases from J, the junction contained 10 bases not matched to a gene. Germline V gene data show CDR1 as SEHNR and CDR2 as FQNEAQ (reference sequence). The CDR3 region has the DNA TGTGCCGGAGGGGAGAAGCGGGGGAGCACAGATACGCAGTATTTT. This gives the protein CAGGEKRGSTDTQYF. Together with reference TRBV7-9 and TRBJ2-3, the CDR3 gives the full variable domain: DTGVSQNPRHKITKRGQNVTFRCDPISEHNRLYWYRQTLGQGPEFLTYFQNEAQLEKSRLLSDRFSAERPKGSFSTLEIQRTEQGDSAMYLCAGGEKRGSTDTQYFGPGTRLTVL.

This clonotype was observed at least ten times. The V call is TRBV12-3 or TRBV12-4, the J call TRBJ2-7, with TRBD1 as a possible D gene (5 bases). The CDR3 totals 15 residues. The V gene lost 1 base and the J gene lost 1 base, with 11 bases spanning the gap. Here the CDR3 reads CASSLGTGPSYEQYV. The CDR3 coding sequence is TGTGCCAGCAGTTTAGGAACAGGTCCATCCTACGAGCAGTACGTC.

The chain is built from TRBV20-1 and TRBJ1-1; perhaps TRBD1 as D (5 bases). The CDR3 contains 15 residues. The V gene's germline CDR1 is DFQATT and CDR2 SNEGSKA (reference sequence). The germline V and J ends were trimmed by 0 bases and 0 bases, with 11 bases remaining between them. In nucleotides, the CDR3 is TGCAGTGCTAGAGATGTGGGGACGATGAACACTGAAGCTTTCTTT. Protein product: CSARDVGTMNTEAFF.

The V and J genes are TRBV7-3 and TRBJ2-1, with unresolved D. The germline gives CDR1 SGHTA, CDR2 FQGTGA. V lost 5 bases and J lost 6, with 11 bases in between. The length of the CDR3 is 13 residues. The CDR3: CASSPAPRNEQFF. CDR3 nucleotides: TGTGCCAGCAGCCCCGCCCCCCGCAATGAGCAGTTCTTC.

The rearrangement uses TRBV29-1 and TRBJ1-2; the match to TRBD1 covers 11 bases. Germline V gene sequence: CDR1 SQVTM, CDR2 ANQGSEA. Germline trimming cut 6 bases from V and 8 bases from J; bases unmatched to any gene: 2. CDR3 length equals 11 residues. The CDR3, as DNA: TGCAGCGTGGGACAGGGGGTGGGCTACACCTTC. It codes for CSVGQGVGYTF.

In its sample, this clonotype was seen a few times. The V gene is TRBV29-1, the J gene TRBJ2-3, with TRBD1 matching over 9 bases. V was clipped by 3 bases and J by 2 bases; unmatched bases: 6. The CDR3 contains 15 residues. Germline V gene data show CDR1 as SQVTM and CDR2 as ANQGSEA. The CDR3 is CSVDSRTGVTDTQYF. The DNA of the CDR3 is TGCAGCGTTGATAGCCGGACAGGGGTCACAGATACGCAGTATTTT.

The chain couples TRBV15 to TRBJ2-4; D uncertain. Germline CDR1 LNHNV, CDR2 YYDKDF (reference sequence). The CDR3 sequence is 15 residues long. The V end lost 0 bases, the J end lost 0 bases, and 6 bases lay between the germline ends. For the CDR3, the DNA is TGTGCCACCAGCAGAGAAAAGCTAGCCAAAAACATTCAGTACTTC. Amino acid sequence: CATSREKLAKNIQYF.